Below are 5 T cell receptor beta chains sequenced from a single sample in a study of T-cell memory formation after mild COVID-19. From the 5' RACE reads, TCRdb called clonotypes with MiXCR, one entry per CDR3 protein. The sample holds hundreds of thousands of distinct CDR3 sequences, roughly 17% seen once. Material for sequencing was PBMCs or a T cell subset sorted from them (not recorded which). These receptors all stem from an adult woman who had mild COVID-19 (a few samples of this study predate the infection). Cell type and time point are not known.

This clonotype has a handful of counts. This chain joins TRBV4-1 and TRBJ1-1; D is ambiguous. Germline CDR1 MGHRA, CDR2 YSYEKL. The V and J ends lost 1 base and 1 base respectively, with 10 bases between them. The CDR3 is 15 residues long. The CDR3 sequence is CASSQALNANTEAFF. CDR3 nucleotides: TGCGCCAGCAGCCAAGCCCTTAATGCGAACACTGAAGCTTTCTTT.

A few counts support this clonotype. The chain recombines TRBV4-2 with TRBJ1-1, with a weak D call TRBD1 (5 bases). The CDR3 has 15 residues. Trimming stripped 0 bases from V and 4 bases from J, with 12 bases between. Germline assignment: CDR1 LGHNA and CDR2 YNFKEQ. CDR3 protein: CASSQDSGFGTEAFF. The DNA of the CDR3 is TGTGCCAGCAGCCAAGATTCAGGGTTCGGCACTGAAGCTTTCTTT.

The table lists this clonotype with a few counts. J is TRBJ2-1 and V is TRBV11-2; perhaps TRBD2 as D (6 bases). This CDR3 contains 14 residues. Germline assignment: CDR1 SGHAT and CDR2 FQNNGV. V gave up 4 bases and J gave up 8 bases, with 15 bases separating them. The CDR3 spells CASSWGDEVHEQFF. CDR3 in DNA: TGTGCCAGCAGCTGGGGGGATGAGGTCCATGAGCAGTTCTTC.

The rearrangement links TRBV20-1 to TRBJ2-5; D remains ambiguous. The CDR3 has 14 amino acids. Trimming removed 3 bases at V and 1 base at J, with 12 bases between. Germline CDR1 reads DFQATT; CDR2 reads SNEGSKA (reference sequence). The CDR3 region has the DNA TGCAGTGCTAGGCCCGGTGGAAGCCAAGAGACCCAGTACTTC. Encoded protein: CSARPGGSQETQYF.

CDR3 loop: CASSPSWTTYNEQFF. Here the CDR3 DNA reads TGTGCCAGCAGCCCATCTTGGACTACCTACAATGAGCAGTTCTTC. The chain couples TRBV12-3 or TRBV12-4 to TRBJ2-1, with D tentatively TRBD2 (6 bases). The CDR3 totals 15 residues. V lost 6 bases and J lost 2, with 14 bases in between.